The following is a T cell receptor (beta chain) sequence with its context. V shed 7 bases, J shed 3 bases, and the junction held 4 bases outside the gene matches. The CDR3 runs 14 residues. CDR1 is SGHRS and CDR2 is YFSETQ in the germline V gene. The data belong to a study of blood T cell repertoires in COVID-19. In the study overall: Both acute and convalescent COVID-19 samples were obtained from the United States, Italy and Spain. Nucleic acid was either cDNA or gDNA, and it came from T cells, B-cell-depleted T cells, or PBMCs.

Per the authors' pipeline: Counts of nucleated cells, estimated from reference gene primer amplification, were obtained. Libraries were prepared by immunoSEQ multiplex PCR; TCRdb keeps only in-frame clonotypes and omits some of them. Clone size and V and J calls were adopted from that table, with D and trimming inferred from the DNA. The sample shows fewer than 150,000 clones, approximately 77% of them seen only once. The receptor comes from a man older than 75 with acute or convalescent COVID-19. The rearrangement uses TRBV5-1 and TRBJ2-2, with TRBD1 matching 9 bases. Sequencing was done on a sample of peripheral blood. Here the CDR3 reads CASATGGDTGELFF. For the CDR3, the DNA is TGCGCCAGCGCCACAGGGGGCGACACCGGGGAGCTGTTTTTT.